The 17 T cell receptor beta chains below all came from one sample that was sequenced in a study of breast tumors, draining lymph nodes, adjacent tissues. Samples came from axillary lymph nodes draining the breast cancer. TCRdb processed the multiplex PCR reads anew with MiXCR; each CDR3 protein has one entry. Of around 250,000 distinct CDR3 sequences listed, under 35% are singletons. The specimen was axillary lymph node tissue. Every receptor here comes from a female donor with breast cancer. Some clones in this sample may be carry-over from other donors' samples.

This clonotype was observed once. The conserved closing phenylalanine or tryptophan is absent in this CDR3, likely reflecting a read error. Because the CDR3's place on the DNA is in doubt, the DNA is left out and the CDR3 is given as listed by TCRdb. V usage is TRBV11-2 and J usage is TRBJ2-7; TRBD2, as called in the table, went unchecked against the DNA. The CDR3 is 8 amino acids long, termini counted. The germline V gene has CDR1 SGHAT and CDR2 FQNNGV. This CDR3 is CASSLAAG.

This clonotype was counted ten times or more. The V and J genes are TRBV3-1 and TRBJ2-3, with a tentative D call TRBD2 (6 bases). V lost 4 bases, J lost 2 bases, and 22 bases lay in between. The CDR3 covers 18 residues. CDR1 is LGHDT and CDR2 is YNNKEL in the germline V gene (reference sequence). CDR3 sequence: CASSRVSGVLPFTDTQYF. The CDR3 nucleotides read TGTGCCAGCAGCCGCGTTTCGGGGGTCCTTCCTTTCACAGATACGCAGTATTTT.

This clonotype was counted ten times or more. The CDR3 spells CASSPKDPSVSGANVLTF. In DNA form, the CDR3 reads TGCGCCAGCAGCCCCAAGGACCCCTCCGTTTCTGGGGCCAACGTCCTGACTTTC. This sequence joins TRBV4-3 and TRBJ2-6, with D uncertain. Germline V gene lookup returns CDR1 LGHNA and CDR2 YSLEER. The CDR3 extends over 18 amino acids. V lost 4 bases, J lost 1 base, and 17 bases lay in between.

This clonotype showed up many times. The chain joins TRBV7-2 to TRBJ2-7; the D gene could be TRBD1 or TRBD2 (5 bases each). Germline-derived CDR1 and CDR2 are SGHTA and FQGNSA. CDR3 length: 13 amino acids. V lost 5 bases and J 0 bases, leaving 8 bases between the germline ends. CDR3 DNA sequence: TGTGCCAGCAGCCCGGGACCCTCCTACGAGCAGTACTTC. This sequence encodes CASSPGPSYEQYF.

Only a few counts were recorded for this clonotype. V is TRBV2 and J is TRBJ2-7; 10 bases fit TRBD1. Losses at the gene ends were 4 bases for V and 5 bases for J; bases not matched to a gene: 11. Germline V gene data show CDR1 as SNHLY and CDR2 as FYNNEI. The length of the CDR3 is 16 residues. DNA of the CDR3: TGTGCCAGCAGTGCGACCGGGACAGGGGTGGGTAACGAGCAGTACTTC. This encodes CASSATGTGVGNEQYF.

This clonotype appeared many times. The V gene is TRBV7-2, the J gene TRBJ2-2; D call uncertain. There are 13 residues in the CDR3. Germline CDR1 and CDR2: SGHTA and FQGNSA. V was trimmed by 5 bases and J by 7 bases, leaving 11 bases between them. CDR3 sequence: CASSLPRGGELFF. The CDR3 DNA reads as TGTGCCAGCAGCCTCCCGAGAGGCGGGGAGCTGTTTTTT.

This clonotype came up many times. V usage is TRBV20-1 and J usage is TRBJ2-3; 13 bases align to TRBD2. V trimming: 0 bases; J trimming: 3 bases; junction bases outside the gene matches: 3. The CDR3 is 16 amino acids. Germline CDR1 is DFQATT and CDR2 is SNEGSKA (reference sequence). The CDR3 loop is CSARDRTSGGTDTQYF. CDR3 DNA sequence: TGCAGTGCTAGAGATCGGACTAGCGGGGGTACAGATACGCAGTATTTT.

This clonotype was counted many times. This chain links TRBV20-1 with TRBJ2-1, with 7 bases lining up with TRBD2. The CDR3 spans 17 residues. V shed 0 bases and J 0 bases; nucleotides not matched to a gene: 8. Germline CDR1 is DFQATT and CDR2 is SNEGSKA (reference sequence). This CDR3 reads CSARDRGGRHSYNEQFF. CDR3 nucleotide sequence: TGCAGTGCTAGAGATAGGGGAGGGCGACACTCCTACAATGAGCAGTTCTTC.

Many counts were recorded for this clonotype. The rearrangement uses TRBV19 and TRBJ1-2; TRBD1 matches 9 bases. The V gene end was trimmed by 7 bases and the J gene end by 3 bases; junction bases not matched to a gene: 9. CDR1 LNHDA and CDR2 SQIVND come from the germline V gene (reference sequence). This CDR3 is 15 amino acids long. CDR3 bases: TGTGCCAGTACCCCCGGGACAGGGCGGGACTATGGCTACACCTTC. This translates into CASTPGTGRDYGYTF.

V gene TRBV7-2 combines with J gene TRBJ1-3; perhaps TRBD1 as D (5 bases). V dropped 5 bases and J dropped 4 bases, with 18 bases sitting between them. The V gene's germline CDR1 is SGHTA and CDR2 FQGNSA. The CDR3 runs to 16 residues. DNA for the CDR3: TGTGCCAGCAGCGGTGGGACTAGCGGGGGGGGAAACACCATATATTTT. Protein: CASSGGTSGGGNTIYF.

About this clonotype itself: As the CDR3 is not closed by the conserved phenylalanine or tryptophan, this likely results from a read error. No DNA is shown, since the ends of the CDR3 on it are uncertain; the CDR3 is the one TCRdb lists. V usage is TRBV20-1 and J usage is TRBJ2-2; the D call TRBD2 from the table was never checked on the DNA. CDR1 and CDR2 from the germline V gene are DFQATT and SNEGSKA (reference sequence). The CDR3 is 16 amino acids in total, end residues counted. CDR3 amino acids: CSARDIRQGNTGELMS.

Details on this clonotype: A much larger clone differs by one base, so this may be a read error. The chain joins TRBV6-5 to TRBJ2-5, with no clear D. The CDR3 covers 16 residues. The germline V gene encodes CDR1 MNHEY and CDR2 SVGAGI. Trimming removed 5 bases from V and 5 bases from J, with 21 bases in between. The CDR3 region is CASSHTTDEEGETQYF. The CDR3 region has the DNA TGTGCCAGCAGTCACACTACTGACGAGGAAGGGGAGACCCAGTACTTC.

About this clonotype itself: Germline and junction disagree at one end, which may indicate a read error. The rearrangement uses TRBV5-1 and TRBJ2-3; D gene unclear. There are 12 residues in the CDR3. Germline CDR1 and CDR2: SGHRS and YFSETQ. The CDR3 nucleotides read TGCGCCAGCAGCTACGAAGGCGATACGCACTATTTT. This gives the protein CASSYEGDTHYF.

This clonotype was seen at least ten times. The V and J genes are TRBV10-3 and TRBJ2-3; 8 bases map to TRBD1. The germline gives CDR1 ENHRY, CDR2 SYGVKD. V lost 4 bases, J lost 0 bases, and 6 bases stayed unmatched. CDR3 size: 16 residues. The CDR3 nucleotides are TGTGCCATCAGTGGATACCGGGACAGGAGCACAGATACGCAGTATTTT. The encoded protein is CAISGYRDRSTDTQYF.

Written as DNA, the CDR3 is TGTGCCATCAACATGGGTGCGGGTACCGGGGAGCTGTTTTTT. Translating it yields CAINMGAGTGELFF. The chain uses TRBV10-3 and TRBJ2-2, with D possibly being TRBD2 (5 bases). Germline CDR1 is ENHRY and CDR2 is SYGVKD. V lost 7 bases and J lost 5, with 14 bases in between. The CDR3 contains 14 residues.

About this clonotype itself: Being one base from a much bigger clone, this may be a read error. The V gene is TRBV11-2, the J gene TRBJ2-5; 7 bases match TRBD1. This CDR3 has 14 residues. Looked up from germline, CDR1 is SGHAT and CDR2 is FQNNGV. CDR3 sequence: CASSLVTGALTRYF. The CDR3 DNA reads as TGTGCCAGCAGCTTAGTTACAGGGGCCTTGACCCGGTACTTC.

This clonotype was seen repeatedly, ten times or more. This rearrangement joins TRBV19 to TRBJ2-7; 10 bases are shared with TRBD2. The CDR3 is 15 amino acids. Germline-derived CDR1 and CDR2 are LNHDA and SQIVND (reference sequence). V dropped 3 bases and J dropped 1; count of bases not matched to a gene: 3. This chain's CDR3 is CASSISGRRSYEQYF. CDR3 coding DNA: TGTGCCAGTAGTATTAGCGGGAGGCGTTCCTACGAGCAGTACTTC. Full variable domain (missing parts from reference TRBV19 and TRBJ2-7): DGGITQSPKYLFRKEGQNVTLSCEQNLNHDAMYWYRQDPGQGLRLIYYSQIVNDFQKGDIAEGYSVSREKKESFPLTVTSAQKNPTAFYLCASSISGRRSYEQYFGPGTRLTVT.